The table lists the clone carrying this T cell receptor beta chain with a few counts. Antigen unknown. Germline trimming cut 7 bases from V and 1 base from J; bases unmatched to any gene: 7. From germline, CDR1 is MNHEY and CDR2 SVGEGT. The CDR3 runs 15 residues. The data were obtained in a study of post-analysis software for immune sequencing data. Study-wide results and limits: About five TRBV segments, including TRBV5-6, TRBV5-1 and TRBV20-1, were more frequent in patients than controls.

Incorporated into the TCR beta cDNA libraries were unique molecular identifiers, which served to reduce PCR and sequencing biases. MiXCR was run by TCRdb on the PCR reads, yielding one entry per CDR3 protein. The table has some 890,000 distinct CDR3 sequences, 53% seen once. This chain links TRBV6-2 or TRBV6-3 with TRBJ1-1; the match to TRBD1 covers 9 bases. The TCR originated in a girl between 10 and 17 years old with multiple sclerosis. Sequencing input: blood. For the CDR3, the DNA is TGTGCCAGCACCATACAGGGGGCGCAGAACACTGAAGCTTTCTTT. Its protein product is CASTIQGAQNTEAFF.